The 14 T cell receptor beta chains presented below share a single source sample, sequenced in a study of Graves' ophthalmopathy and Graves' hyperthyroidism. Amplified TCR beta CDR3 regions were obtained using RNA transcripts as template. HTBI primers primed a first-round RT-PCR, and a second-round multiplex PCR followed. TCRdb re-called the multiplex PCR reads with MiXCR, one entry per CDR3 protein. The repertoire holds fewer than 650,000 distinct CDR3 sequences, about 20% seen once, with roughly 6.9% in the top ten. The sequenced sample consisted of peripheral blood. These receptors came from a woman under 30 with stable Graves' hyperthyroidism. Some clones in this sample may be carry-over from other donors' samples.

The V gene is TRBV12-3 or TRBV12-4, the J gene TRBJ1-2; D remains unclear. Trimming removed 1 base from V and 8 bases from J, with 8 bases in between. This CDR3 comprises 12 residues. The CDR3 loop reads CASSLGPFGYTF. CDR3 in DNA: TGTGCCAGCAGTTTAGGTCCCTTCGGCTACACCTTC.

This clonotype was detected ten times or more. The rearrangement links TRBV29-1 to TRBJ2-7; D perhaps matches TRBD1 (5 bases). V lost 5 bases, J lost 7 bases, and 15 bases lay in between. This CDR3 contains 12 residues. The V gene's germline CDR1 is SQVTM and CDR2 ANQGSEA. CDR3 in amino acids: CSVRQGMGEQYF. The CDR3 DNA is TGCAGCGTTAGGCAGGGAATGGGGGAGCAGTACTTC.

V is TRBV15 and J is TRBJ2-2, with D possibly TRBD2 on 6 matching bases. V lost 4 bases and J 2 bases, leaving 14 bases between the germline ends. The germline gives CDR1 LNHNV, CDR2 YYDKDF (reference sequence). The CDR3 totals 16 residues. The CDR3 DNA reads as TGTGCCACCAGCAACCGACTAGAAAGTAACACCGGGGAGCTGTTTTTT. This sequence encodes CATSNRLESNTGELFF.

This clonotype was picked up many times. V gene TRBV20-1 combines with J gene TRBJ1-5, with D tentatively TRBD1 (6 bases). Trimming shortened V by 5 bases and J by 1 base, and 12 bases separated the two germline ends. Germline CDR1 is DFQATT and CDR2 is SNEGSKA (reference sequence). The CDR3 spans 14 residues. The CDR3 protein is CSAVGAKSNQPQHF. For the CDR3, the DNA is TGCAGTGCTGTGGGGGCGAAGAGCAATCAGCCCCAGCATTTT.

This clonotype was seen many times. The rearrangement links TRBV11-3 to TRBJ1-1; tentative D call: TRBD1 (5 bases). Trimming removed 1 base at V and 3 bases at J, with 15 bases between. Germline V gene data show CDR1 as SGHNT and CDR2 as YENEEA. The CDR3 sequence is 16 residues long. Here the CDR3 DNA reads TGTGCCAGCAGCTTAGGACCCCGATTAGGGGACACTGAAGCTTTCTTT. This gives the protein CASSLGPRLGDTEAFF.

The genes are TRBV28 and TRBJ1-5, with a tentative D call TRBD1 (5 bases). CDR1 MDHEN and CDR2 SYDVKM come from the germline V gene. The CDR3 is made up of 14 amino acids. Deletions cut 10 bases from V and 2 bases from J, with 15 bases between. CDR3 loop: CAIPGAGGNQPQHF. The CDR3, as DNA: TGTGCCATCCCTGGGGCTGGGGGCAATCAGCCCCAGCATTTT.

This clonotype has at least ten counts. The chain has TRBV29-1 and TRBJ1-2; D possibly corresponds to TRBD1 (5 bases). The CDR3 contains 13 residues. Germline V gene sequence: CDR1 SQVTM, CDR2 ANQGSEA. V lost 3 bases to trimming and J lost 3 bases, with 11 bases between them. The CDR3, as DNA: TGCAGCGTTGAGAGCTGGGACGACTATGGCTACACCTTC. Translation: CSVESWDDYGYTF.

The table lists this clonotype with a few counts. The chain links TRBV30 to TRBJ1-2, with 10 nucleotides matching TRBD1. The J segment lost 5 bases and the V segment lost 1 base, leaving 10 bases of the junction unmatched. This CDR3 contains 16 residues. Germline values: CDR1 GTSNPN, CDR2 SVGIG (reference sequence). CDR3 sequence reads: CAWSGDRDRGFYGYTF. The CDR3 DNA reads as TGTGCCTGGAGTGGAGACCGGGACAGGGGTTTTTATGGCTACACCTTC.

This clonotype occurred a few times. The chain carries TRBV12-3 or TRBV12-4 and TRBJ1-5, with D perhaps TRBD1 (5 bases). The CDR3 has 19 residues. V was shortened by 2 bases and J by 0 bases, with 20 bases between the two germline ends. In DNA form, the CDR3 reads TGTGCCAGCAGTTTAAACGGGGGTTTAACGTGGGATAGCAATCAGCCCCAGCATTTT. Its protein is CASSLNGGLTWDSNQPQHF.

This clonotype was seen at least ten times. CDR3 region: CASRVKVQGPSPLHF. The DNA of the CDR3 is TGTGCCAGCAGGGTTAAGGTCCAGGGACCCTCACCCCTCCACTTT. This sequence joins TRBV12-3 or TRBV12-4 and TRBJ1-6; D is perhaps TRBD1 (5 bases). Trimming took off 6 bases at V and 10 bases at J, with 19 bases between the two ends. The CDR3 sequence is 15 residues long.

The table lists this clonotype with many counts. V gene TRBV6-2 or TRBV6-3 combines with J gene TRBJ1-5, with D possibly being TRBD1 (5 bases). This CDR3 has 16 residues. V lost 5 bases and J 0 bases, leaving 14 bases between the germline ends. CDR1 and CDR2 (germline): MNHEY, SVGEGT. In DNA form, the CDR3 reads TGTGCCAGCAGTCTACGCTTGGGACTTAGCAATCAGCCCCAGCATTTT. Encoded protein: CASSLRLGLSNQPQHF.

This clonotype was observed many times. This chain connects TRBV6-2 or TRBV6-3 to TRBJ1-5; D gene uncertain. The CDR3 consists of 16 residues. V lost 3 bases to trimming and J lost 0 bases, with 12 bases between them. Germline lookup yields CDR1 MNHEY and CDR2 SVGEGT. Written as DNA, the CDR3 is TGTGCCAGCAGTTATTTGGCAGTTTATAGCAATCAGCCCCAGCATTTT. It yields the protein CASSYLAVYSNQPQHF.

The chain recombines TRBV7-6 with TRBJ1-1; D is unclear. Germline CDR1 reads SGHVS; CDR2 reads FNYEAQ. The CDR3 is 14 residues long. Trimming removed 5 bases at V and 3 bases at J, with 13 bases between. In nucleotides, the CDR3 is TGTGCCAGCAGCACCCTTATTGGGGACACTGAAGCTTTCTTT. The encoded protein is CASSTLIGDTEAFF.

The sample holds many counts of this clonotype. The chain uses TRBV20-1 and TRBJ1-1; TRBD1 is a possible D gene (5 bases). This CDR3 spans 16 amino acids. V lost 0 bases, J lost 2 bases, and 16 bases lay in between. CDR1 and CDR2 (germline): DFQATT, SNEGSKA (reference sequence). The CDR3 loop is CSARDEFRGDNTEAFF. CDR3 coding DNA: TGCAGTGCTAGAGATGAATTCCGGGGCGATAACACTGAAGCTTTCTTT.